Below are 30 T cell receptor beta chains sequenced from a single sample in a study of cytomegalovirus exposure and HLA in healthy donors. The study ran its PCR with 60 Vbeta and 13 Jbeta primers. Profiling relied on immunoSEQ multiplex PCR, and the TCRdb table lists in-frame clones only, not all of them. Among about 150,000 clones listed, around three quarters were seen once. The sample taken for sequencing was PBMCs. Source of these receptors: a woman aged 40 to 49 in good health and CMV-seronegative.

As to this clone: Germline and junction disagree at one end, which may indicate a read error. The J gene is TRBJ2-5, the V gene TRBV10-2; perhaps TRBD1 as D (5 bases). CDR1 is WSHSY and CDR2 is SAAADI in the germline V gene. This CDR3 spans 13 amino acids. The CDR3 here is CATSVGRQGTQYF. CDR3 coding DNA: TGCGCCACCAGTGTGGGGCGTCAGGGGACCCAGTACTTC.

CDR3 in DNA: TGTGCCAGCTCACCACTGACAGGGCATTTAACCTTC. Amino acids: CASSPLTGHLTF. The chain links TRBV18 to TRBJ1-2, with 7 bases lining up with TRBD1. Germline V CDR1 and CDR2: KGHSH, LQKENI. V lost 1 base to trimming and J lost 14 bases; unmatched junction nucleotides: 7. The CDR3 contains 12 residues.

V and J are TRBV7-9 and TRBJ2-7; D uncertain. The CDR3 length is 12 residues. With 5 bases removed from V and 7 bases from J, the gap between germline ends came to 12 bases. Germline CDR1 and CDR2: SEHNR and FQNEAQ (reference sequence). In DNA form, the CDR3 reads TGTGCCAGCAGCCCTCCCGGAGAGGAGCAGTACTTC. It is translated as CASSPPGEEQYF.

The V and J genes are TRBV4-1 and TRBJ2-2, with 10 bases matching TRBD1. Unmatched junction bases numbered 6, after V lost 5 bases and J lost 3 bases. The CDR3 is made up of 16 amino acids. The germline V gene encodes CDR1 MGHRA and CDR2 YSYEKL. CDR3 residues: CASSTRQGAYTGELFF. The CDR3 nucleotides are TGCGCCAGCAGCACCCGACAGGGGGCGTACACCGGGGAGCTGTTTTTT.

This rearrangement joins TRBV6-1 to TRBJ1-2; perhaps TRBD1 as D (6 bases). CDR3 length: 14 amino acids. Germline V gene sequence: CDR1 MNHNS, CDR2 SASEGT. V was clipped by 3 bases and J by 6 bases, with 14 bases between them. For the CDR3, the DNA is TGTGCCAGCAGTGATTATACAGGGAAAGATGGCTACACCTTC. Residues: CASSDYTGKDGYTF.

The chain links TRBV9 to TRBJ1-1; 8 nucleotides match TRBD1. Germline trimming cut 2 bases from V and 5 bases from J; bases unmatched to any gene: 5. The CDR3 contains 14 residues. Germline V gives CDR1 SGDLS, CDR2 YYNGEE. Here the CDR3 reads CASSVITGGTEAFF. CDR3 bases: TGTGCCAGCAGCGTCATTACAGGGGGGACTGAAGCTTTCTTT.

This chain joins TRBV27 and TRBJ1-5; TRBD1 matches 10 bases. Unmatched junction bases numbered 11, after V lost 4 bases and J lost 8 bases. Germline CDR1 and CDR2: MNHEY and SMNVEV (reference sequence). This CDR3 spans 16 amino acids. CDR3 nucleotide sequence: TGTGCCAGCAGTTCCCGGGACAGGGGTTACTATGAGCCCCAGCATTTT. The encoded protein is CASSSRDRGYYEPQHF.

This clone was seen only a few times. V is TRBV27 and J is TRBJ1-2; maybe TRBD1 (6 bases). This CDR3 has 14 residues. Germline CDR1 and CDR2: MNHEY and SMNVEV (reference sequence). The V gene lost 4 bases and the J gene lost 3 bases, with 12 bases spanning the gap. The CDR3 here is CASSYSGTYYGYTF. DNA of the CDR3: TGTGCCAGCAGTTATTCCGGGACATACTATGGCTACACCTTC.

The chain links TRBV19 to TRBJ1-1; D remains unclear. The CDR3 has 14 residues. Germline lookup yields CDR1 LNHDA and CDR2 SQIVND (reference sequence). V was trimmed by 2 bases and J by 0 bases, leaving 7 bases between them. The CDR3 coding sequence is TGTGCCAGTAGTATATTACATCTGAACACTGAAGCTTTCTTT. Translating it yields CASSILHLNTEAFF.

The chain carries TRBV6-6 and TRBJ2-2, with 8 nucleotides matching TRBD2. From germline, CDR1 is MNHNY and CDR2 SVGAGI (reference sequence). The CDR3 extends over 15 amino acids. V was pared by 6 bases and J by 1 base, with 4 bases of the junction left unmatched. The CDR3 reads CASSPGGLNTGELFF. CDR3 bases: TGTGCCAGCAGCCCGGGGGGGCTGAACACCGGGGAGCTGTTTTTT.

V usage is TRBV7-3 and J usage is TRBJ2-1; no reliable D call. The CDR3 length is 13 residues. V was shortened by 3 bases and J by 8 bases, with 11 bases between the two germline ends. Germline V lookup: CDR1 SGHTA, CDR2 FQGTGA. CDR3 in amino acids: CASSFLPVDEQFF. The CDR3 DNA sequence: TGTGCCAGCAGCTTTCTCCCCGTCGATGAGCAGTTCTTC. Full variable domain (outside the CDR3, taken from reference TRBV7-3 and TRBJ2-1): GAGVSQTPSNKVTEKGKYVELRCDPISGHTALYWYRQSLGQGPEFLIYFQGTGAADDSGLPNDRFFAVRPEGSVSTLKIQRTERGDSAVYLCASSFLPVDEQFFGPGTRLTVL.

The CDR3 DNA is TGTGCCATGAAGCGGGGGGGGGCTAGCACAGATACGCAGTATTTT. It specifies CAMKRGGASTDTQYF. This sequence joins TRBV10-3 and TRBJ2-3; 10 positions agree with TRBD2. Germline trimming cut 9 bases from V and 0 bases from J; bases unmatched to any gene: 6. This CDR3 has 15 amino acids. Germline CDR1 reads ENHRY; CDR2 reads SYGVKD.

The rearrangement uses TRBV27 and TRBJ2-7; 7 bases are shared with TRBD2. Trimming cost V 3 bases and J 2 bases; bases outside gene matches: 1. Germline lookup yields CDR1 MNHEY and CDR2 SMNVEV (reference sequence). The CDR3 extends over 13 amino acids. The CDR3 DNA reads TGTGCCAGCAGTTTTGGGACTACCTACGAGCAGTACTTC. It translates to CASSFGTTYEQYF.

DNA of the CDR3: TGTGCCAGCAGCTTCGACAGGGGGTACGAAAAACTGTTTTTT. Residues: CASSFDRGYEKLFF. This rearrangement joins TRBV5-5 to TRBJ1-4; TRBD1 matches 9 bases. Losses at the gene ends were 2 bases for V and 8 bases for J; bases not matched to a gene: 4. The CDR3 is 14 residues long. Germline V gene lookup returns CDR1 SGHKS and CDR2 YYEKEE (reference sequence).

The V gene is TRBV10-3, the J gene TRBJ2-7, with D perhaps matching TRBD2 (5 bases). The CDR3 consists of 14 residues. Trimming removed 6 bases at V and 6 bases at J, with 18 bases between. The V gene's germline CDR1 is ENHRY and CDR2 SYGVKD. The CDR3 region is CAIRPQRADREQYF. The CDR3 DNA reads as TGTGCCATCAGGCCCCAGAGGGCGGATCGCGAGCAGTACTTC.

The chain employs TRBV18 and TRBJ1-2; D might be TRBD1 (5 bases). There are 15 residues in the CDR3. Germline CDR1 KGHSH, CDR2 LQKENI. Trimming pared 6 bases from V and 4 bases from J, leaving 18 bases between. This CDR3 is CASSPNQGSGYGYTF. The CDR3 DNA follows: TGTGCCAGCTCGCCTAATCAGGGTTCTGGCTATGGCTACACCTTC.

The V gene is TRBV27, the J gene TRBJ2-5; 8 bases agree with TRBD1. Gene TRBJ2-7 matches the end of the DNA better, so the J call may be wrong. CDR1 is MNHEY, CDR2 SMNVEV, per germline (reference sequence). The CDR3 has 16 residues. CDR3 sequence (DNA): TGTGCCAGCACCCTCCGGGCCGGACAGGGCTTCTACGAGCAGTACTTC. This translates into CASTLRAGQGFYEQYF.

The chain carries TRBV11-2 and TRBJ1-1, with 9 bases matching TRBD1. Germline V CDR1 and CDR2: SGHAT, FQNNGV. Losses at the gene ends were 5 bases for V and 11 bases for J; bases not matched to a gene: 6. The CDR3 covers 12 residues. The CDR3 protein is CASSRDRERAFF. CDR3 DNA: TGTGCCAGCAGCCGGGACAGGGAGAGGGCTTTCTTT. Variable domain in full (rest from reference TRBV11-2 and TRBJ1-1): EAGVAQSPRYKIIEKRQSVAFWCNPISGHATLYWYQQILGQGPKLLIQFQNNGVVDDSQLPKDRFSAERLKGVDSTLKIQPAKLEDSAVYLCASSRDRERAFFGQGTRLTVV.

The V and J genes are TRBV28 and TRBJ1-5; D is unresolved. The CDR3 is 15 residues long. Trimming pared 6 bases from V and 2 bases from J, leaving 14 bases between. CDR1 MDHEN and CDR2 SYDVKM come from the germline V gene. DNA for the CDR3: TGTGCCAGCAGCTCTCTTGCGTACGGCAATCAGCCCCAGCATTTT. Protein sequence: CASSSLAYGNQPQHF.

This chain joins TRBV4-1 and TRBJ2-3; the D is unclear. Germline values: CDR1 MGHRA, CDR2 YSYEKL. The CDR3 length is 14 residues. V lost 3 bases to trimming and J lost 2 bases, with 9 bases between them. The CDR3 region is CASSHGRLTDTQYF. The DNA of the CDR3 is TGCGCCAGCAGCCACGGCAGACTCACAGATACGCAGTATTTT.

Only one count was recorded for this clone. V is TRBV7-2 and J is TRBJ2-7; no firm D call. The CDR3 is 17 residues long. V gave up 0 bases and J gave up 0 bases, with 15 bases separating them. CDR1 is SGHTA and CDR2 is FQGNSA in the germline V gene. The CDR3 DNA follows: TGTGCCAGCAGCTTAGCGCTGTGGCAATTTAACTCCTACGAGCAGTACTTC. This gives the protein CASSLALWQFNSYEQYF.

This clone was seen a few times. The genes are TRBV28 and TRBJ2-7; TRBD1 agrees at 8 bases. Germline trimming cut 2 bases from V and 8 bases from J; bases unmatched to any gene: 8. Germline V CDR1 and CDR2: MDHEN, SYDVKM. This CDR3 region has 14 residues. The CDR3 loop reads CASSLKGQALKQYF. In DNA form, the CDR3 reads TGTGCCAGCAGTTTAAAGGGACAGGCACTAAAGCAGTACTTC.

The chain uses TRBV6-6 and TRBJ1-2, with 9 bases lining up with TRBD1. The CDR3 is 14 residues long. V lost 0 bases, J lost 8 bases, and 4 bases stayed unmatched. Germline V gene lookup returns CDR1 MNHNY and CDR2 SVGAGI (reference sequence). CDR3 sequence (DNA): TGTGCCAGCAGTTACTCGAACAGGGGGCGGGGCTACACCTTC. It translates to CASSYSNRGRGYTF.

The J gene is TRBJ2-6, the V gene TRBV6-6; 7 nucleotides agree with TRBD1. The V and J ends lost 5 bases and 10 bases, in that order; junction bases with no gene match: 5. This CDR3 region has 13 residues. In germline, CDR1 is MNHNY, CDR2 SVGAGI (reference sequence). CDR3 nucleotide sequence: TGTGCCAGCAGTCCGACAGGGAGTAACGTCCTGACTTTC. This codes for CASSPTGSNVLTF.

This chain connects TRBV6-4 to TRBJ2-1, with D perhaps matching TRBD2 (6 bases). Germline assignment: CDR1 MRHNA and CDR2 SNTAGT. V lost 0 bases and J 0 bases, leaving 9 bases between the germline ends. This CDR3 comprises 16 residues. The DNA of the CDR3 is TGTGCCAGCAGTGACTCCCCCGGGGGCTCCTACAATGAGCAGTTCTTC. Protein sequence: CASSDSPGGSYNEQFF.

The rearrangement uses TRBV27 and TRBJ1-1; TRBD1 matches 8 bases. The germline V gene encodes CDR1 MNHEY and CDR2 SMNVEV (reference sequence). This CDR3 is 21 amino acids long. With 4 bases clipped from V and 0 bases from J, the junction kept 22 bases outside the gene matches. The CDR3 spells CASSSGTGLLGFRKMNTEAFF. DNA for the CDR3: TGTGCCAGCAGTTCGGGGACAGGCCTGCTCGGCTTCCGCAAAATGAACACTGAAGCTTTCTTT.

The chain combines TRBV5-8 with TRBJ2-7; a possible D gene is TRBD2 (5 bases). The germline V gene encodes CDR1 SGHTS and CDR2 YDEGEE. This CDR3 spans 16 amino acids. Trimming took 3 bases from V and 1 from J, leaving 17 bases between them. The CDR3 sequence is CASSSLTRGGSYEQYF. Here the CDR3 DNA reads TGTGCCAGCAGCTCCCTAACTAGAGGAGGTTCCTACGAGCAGTACTTC.

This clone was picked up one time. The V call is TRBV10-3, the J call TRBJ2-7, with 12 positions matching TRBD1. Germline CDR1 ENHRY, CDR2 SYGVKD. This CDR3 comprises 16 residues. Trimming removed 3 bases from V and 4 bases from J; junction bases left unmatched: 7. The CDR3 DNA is TGTGCCATCAGTGACCCGGGACAGGGGGCTGAATACGAGCAGTACTTC. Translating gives CAISDPGQGAEYEQYF.

The CDR3 DNA follows: TGTGCCAGCAGCTTTACGGGCCAAGAGACCCAGTACTTC. Translation gives CASSFTGQETQYF. This chain uses TRBV7-2 with TRBJ2-5; D unclear. Trimming left V 3 bases short and J 1 base short, with 6 bases between. Germline CDR1 reads SGHTA; CDR2 reads FQGNSA. CDR3 size: 13 residues.

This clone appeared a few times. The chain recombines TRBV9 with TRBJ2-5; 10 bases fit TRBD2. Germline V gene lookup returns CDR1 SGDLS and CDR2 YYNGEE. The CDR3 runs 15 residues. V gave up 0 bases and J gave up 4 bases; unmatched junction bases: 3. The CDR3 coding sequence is TGTGCCAGCAGCGTAGGTCTAGCGGGGGTAGAGACCCAGTACTTC. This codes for CASSVGLAGVETQYF.